This TCR beta chain originates from a study of regulatory dendritic cells for organ transplantation. Assay: immunoSEQ multiplex PCR; the TCRdb copy retains only in-frame clones and omits some. The table includes 20,000 to 25,000 clones, about 80% detected once. The CDR3 covers 16 residues. The germline V gene encodes CDR1 MNHNS and CDR2 SASEGT. Trimming cost V 3 bases and J 1 base, with 13 bases left between them. The sequence was collected from a human donor in good health. The chain recombines TRBV6-1 with TRBJ1-5; D is possibly TRBD1 (6 bases). Sequencing was performed on memory CD4+ T cells from blood. This sample's subset: CD45RO+ memory T cells. The CDR3 nucleotides are TGTGCCAGCAGTGACCACAGGGTACTGAGCAATCAGCCCCAGCATTTT. Amino acids: CASSDHRVLSNQPQHF.